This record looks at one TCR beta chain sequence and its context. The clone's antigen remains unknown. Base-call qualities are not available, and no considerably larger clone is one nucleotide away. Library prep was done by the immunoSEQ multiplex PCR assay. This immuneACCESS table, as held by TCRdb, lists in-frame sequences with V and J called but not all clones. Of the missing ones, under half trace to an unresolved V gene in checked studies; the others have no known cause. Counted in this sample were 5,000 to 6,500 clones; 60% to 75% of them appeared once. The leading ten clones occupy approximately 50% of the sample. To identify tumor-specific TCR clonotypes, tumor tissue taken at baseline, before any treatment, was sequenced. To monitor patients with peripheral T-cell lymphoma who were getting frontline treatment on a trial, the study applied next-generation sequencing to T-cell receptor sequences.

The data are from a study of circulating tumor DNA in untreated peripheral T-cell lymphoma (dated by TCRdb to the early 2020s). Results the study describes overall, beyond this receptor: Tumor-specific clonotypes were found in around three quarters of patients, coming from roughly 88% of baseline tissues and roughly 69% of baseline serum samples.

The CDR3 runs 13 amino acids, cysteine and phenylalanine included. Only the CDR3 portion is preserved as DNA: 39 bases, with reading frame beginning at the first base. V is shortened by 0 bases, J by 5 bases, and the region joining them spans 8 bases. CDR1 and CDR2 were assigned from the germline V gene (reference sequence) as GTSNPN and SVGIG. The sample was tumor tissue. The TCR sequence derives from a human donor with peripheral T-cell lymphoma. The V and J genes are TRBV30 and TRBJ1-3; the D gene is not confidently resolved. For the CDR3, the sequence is CAWSVNGRNTIYF. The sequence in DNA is TGTGCCTGGAGTGTTAACGGGAGAAACACCATATATTTT.